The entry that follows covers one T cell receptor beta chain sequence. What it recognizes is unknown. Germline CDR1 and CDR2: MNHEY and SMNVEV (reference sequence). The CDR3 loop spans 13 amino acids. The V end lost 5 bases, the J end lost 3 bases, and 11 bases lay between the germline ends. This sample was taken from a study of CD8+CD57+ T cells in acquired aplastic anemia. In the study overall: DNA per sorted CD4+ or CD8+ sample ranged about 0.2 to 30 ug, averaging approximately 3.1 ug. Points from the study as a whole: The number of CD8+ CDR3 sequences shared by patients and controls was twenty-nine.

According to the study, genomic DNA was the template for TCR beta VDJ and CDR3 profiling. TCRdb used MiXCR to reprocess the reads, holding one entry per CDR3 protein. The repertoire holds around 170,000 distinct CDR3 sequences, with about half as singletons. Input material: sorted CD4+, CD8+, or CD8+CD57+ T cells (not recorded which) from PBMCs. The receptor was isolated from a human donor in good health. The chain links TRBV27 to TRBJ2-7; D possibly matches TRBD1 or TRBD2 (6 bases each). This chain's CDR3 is CASSRGLIYEQYF. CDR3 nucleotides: TGTGCCAGCAGTCGGGGGCTGATCTACGAGCAGTACTTC.